The TCR beta chain described here comes from a study of blood T cell repertoires in COVID-19. TCRdb keeps only in-frame clones here, not all; method: immunoSEQ multiplex PCR. The repertoire holds around 280,000 clones, just under 90% seen once, with roughly 10% in the top ten. CDR1 and CDR2 (germline): KGHSY, FQNENV. This CDR3 has 14 residues. V lost 6 bases and J lost 2; bases outside the gene matches: 2. The chain uses TRBV16 and TRBJ1-3; 9 positions match TRBD1. The clonotype originates from a woman aged 30 to 39 with COVID-19, enrolled during active disease. Sequencing input: peripheral blood. The CDR3 DNA follows: TGTGCCAGCAGTCGGGACAGGGCTGGAAACACCATATATTTT. Translated: CASSRDRAGNTIYF. Full variable domain (outside the CDR3, taken from reference TRBV16 and TRBJ1-3): GEEVAQTPKHLVRGEGQKAKLYCAPIKGHSYVFWYQQVLKNEFKFLISFQNENVFDETGMPKERFSAKCLPNSPCSLEIQATKLEDSAVYFCASSRDRAGNTIYFGEGSWLTVV.